The present entry profiles one T cell receptor beta chain with its context. Its recognized antigen is unknown. Base qualities are not recorded, but no much larger clone differs from it by a single base. Collaborating institutions collected whole blood in K2EDTA tubes following their own protocols. For TCRbeta analysis, collaborators shipped samples as frozen whole blood, isolated PBMCs, or DNA extracted from either of those sample types. TCRbeta CDR3 regions were amplified from genomic DNA using the immunoSEQ Assay, a bias-controlled multiplex PCR. As for how the authors treated the data: Within the assay, amplification of reference gene primers was used to estimate how many nucleated cells each sample contained. Sequence reads were collapsed and filtered to measure the absolute abundance of every unique TCRbeta CDR3 rearrangement. Productive Simpson clonality was computed per sample as the square root of Simpson's diversity index over productive rearrangements. The source is immuneACCESS, and TCRdb retained only in-frame sequences with V and J called. Part of the clones is not carried over; for the studies checked, unresolved V genes explain less than half of this, and the remainder is unexplained. The D gene and trimming were derived from the DNA, and the V and J assignments and clone size from that table. The sample records about 120,000 clones, about four fifths of which are singletons. The ten largest make up 12% of the sample.

The sample is drawn from a study of blood T cell repertoires in COVID-19 (TCRdb year 2020). In terms of the full investigation: The collaborator samples originated in the United States, Italy and Spain and spanned the acute and convalescent phases of COVID-19. The repertoires were released in a freely available public database meant as a resource for research on the immune response to SARS-CoV-2. Sample metadata almost always included a de-identified subject ID, COVID-19 status, age in years and sex. Deeply sampled blood TCRbeta repertoires from subjects exposed to, actively infected with, or recovered from COVID-19 were included in the dataset. The material from the prospective study consisted of cDNA or gDNA derived from T cells, B-cell-depleted T cells, or PBMCs. The samples were drawn from the first 160 participants of the ongoing ImmuneRACE study and from 1,254 subjects provided by 6 global collaborators. Where available, HLA class I and class II types were obtained from metadata supplied by the sample provider rather than from assay-based typing. The study at large found these results: Clinical and demographic metadata were provided uncurated, with the amount varying by source and participant.

In the germline V gene (reference sequence), CDR1 corresponds to LNHDA and CDR2 to SQIVND. Germline trimming amounts to 4 bases on V and 5 bases on J, with 10 as the count of junction bases outside the gene matches. Taken from cysteine to phenylalanine, the CDR3 has 17 residues. The retained sequence is limited to the CDR3, 51 bases, with the frame set at the first base. The chain is encoded by TRBV19 joined to TRBJ2-2; 10 middle bases align to TRBD1. This TCR was recovered from a man aged 55 to 70 with acute or convalescent COVID-19. Material for sequencing was peripheral blood. At the DNA level, the sequence is TGTGCCAGTAGTACGCCCTCCGACAGGGGGCGGACCGGGGAGCTGTTTTTT. Its coded protein is CASSTPSDRGRTGELFF.